This T cell receptor beta chain was captured in a study of long-term antiretroviral therapy in people with HIV. Every one of the donors gave at least one pre-ART PBMC sample and at least two post-ART PBMC samples. Turning to this clone: The antigen is unknown.

The CDR3 consists of 18 residues. CDR1 and CDR2 from the germline V gene are MGHRA and YSYEKL. The V segment lost 2 bases and the J segment 2 bases; nucleotides outside the gene matches: 13. The study's findings and limits: Clones with expansion before ART led the repertoire at all time points. Older ART regimens may have been in use when blood was drawn between the mid-2000s and the late 2010s.

Researchers report immunoSEQ v3.0 was run at survey level. The target of sequencing was about 35,000-50,000 T-cell genomes per sample. Method: immunoSEQ multiplex PCR; TCRdb's copy keeps in-frame clones and lacks some. The data show about 50,000 clones, under 90% seen once. Source: unsorted PBMCs, taken 0.8 years after starting antiretroviral therapy. The clonotype originates from a woman between 18 and 29 years old with HIV. The rearrangement uses TRBV4-1 and TRBJ2-7, with 9 bases fitting TRBD1. CDR3 region: CASSQPDTGQGLTYEQYF. CDR3 nucleotides: TGCGCCAGCAGCCAACCGGACACCGGACAGGGGTTGACCTACGAGCAGTACTTC.